The T cell receptor (beta chain) under discussion was sequenced for a study of T cell repertoires in cytomegalovirus infection. Across the study: Evidence of both CMV infection and a matching HLA type came from public TCR beta signatures.

Broader study findings: HLA-C-restricted CMV clonotypes gave the most frequent clonotype in two of eight donors. Cumulated frequencies of public TCR beta families served to identify carriers of CMV plus the relevant HLA.

This CDR3 comprises 15 residues. The V and J ends lost 5 bases and 2 bases, in that order; junction bases with no gene match: 9. CDR1 and CDR2 (germline): DFQATT, SNEGSKA (reference sequence). Via MiXCR, TCRdb re-called the reads, giving one row per CDR3 protein. The sample holds about 260,000 distinct CDR3 sequences, approximately 13% seen once. This clonotype has a handful of counts. Its antigen is not known. Specimen: PBMCs. The clonotype comes from a human donor in good health (CMV status not recorded). Some clones in this sample may be carry-over from other donors' samples. The J gene is TRBJ2-7, the V gene TRBV20-1, with 10 bases aligning to TRBD2. In nucleotides, the CDR3 is TGCAGTGCTCCTACCCCTAGCGGGAGTGCCTACGAGCAGTACTTC. Its translation: CSAPTPSGSAYEQYF.